This TCR beta chain was sequenced during a study of PD-1 blockade in classical Hodgkin lymphoma. Study results and limitations: No one has yet defined what causes the repertoire differences, which may be disease activity or prior therapy.

Every patient had relapsed following autologous stem cell transplantation, and cohorts differed in brentuximab vedotin exposure. CDR1 and CDR2 (germline): PRHDT, FYEKMQ (reference sequence). V was pared by 5 bases and J by 4 bases, with 38 bases between. This CDR3 is 22 amino acids long. The protocol was immunoSEQ multiplex PCR, while the TCRdb copy is restricted to in-frame clones and leaves out a portion. The table has 55,000 to 80,000 clones, roughly 91% seen once. With respect to this clone: Its antigen remains unknown.

The receptor comes from a human donor with classical Hodgkin lymphoma. The chain uses TRBV13 and TRBJ2-5; D might be TRBD2 (6 bases). Sequencing was performed on peripheral blood mononuclear cells (PBMCs), taken at baseline. CDR3: CASSPKTVFSFSGAPGGETQYF. CDR3 bases: TGTGCCAGCAGCCCTAAGACGGTTTTTTCTTTCTCGGGAGCGCCGGGTGGAGAGACCCAGTACTTC.